This T cell receptor beta chain was observed in a study of T-cell memory formation after mild COVID-19. Study-level background: Clustering of TCRs was largely donor specific. Regarding the study as a whole: Among CD4+ contracting clones, most were CM and EM, and CD8+ ones EMRA. Clones that contracted from day 15 to 85 were balanced CD4/CD8, while later expanders leaned CD4+.

CDR1 KGHSH and CDR2 LQKENI come from the germline V gene. CDR3 length: 12 amino acids. V shed 3 bases and J shed 2 bases, with 5 bases lying between them. A 5'RACE reaction primed in the constant segment made cDNA libraries of TCR alpha and TCR beta, and these carried sample barcodes and UMIs. TCRdb ran MiXCR on the 5' RACE reads and lists one entry per CDR3 protein. The sample carries more than 250,000 distinct CDR3 sequences, around 15% recorded once. Concerning this clonotype: The antigen is undetermined.

The clonotype originates from a man aged 18 to 30 who had mild COVID-19 (a few samples of this study predate the infection). Cell type and time point are not known. The sequenced material came from PBMCs or a T cell subset sorted from them (not recorded which). The J gene is TRBJ2-7, the V gene TRBV18; D ambiguous. CDR3 region: CASSPPTYEQYF. The CDR3 nucleotides read TGTGCCAGCTCACCGCCAACCTACGAGCAGTACTTC.